This T cell receptor beta chain was profiled in a study of T cell responses to AZD1222 COVID-19 vaccine. As regards this clone: No antigen is known for it.

The V and J ends lost 6 bases and 7 bases, in that order; junction bases with no gene match: 3. This CDR3 is 13 amino acids long. CDR1 is SQVTM and CDR2 is ANQGSEA in the germline V gene. Profiled with immunoSEQ multiplex PCR; TCRdb holds only in-frame clones, not every one. The data hold about 86,000 clones, with about 90% observed a single time. Study findings and constraints: The donor cohort was predominantly white British with a female majority, and clonal diversity may have been underestimated. Seropositive AZD1222 recipients at baseline numbered only 5 to 7. Following two doses of AZD1222, Spike-specific TCR breadth and depth rose. Researchers took repertoire samples only after the peak T cell response had come.

The chain couples TRBV29-1 to TRBJ1-6, with 10 bases that match TRBD1. Sample: peripheral blood, taken on day 0 of MenACWY control vaccination. The source of this sequence is an adult in good health. The CDR3 reads CSVWTGGNSPLHF. CDR3 nucleotide sequence: TGCAGCGTGTGGACAGGGGGGAATTCACCCCTCCACTTT.